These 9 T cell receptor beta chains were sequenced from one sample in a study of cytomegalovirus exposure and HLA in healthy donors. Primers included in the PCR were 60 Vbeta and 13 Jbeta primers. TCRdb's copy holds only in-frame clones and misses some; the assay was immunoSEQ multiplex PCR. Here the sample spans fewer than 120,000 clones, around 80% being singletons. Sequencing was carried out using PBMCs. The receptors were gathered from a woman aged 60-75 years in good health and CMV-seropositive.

This chain's CDR3 is CAISGSQINTEAFF. The CDR3 DNA is TGTGCCATCAGTGGGAGCCAGATTAACACTGAAGCTTTCTTT. The chain is built from TRBV10-3 and TRBJ1-1; D remains ambiguous. Trimming took 4 bases from V and 2 from J, leaving 11 bases between them. The CDR3 covers 14 residues. Germline CDR1 reads ENHRY; CDR2 reads SYGVKD.

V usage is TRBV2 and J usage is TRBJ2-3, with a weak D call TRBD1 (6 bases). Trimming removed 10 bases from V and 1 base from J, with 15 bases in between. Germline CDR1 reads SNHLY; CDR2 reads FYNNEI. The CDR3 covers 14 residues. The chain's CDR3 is CATEIRGRTDTQYF. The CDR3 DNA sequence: TGTGCCACCGAAATCAGGGGACGCACAGATACGCAGTATTTT.

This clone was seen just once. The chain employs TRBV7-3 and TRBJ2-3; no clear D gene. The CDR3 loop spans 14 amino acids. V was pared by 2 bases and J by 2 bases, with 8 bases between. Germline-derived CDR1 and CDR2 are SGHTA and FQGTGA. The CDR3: CASSLRQATDTQYF. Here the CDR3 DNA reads TGTGCCAGCAGCTTACGGCAGGCCACAGATACGCAGTATTTT.

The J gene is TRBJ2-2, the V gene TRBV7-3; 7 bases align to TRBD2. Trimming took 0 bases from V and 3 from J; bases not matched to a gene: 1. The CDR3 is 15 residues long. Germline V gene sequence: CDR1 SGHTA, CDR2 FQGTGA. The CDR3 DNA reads TGTGCCAGCAGCTTAACGGGAGGGGACACCGGGGAGCTGTTTTTT. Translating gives CASSLTGGDTGELFF. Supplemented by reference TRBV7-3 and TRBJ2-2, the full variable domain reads GAGVSQTPSNKVTEKGKYVELRCDPISGHTALYWYRQSLGQGPEFLIYFQGTGAADDSGLPNDRFFAVRPEGSVSTLKIQRTERGDSAVYLCASSLTGGDTGELFFGEGSRLTVL.

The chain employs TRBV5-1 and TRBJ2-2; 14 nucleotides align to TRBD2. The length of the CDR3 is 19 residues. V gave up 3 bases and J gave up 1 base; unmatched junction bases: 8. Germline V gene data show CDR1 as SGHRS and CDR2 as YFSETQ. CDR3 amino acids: CASSYYPGLAGVNTGELFF. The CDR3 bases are TGCGCCAGCAGCTACTACCCGGGACTAGCGGGAGTGAACACCGGGGAGCTGTTTTTT.

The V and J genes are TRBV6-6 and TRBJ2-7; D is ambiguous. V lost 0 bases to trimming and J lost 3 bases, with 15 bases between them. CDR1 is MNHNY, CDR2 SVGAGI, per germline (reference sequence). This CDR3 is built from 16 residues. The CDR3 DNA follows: TGTGCCAGCAGTTACTCGCCTAGTCCCGCCGTCTACGAGCAGTACTTC. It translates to CASSYSPSPAVYEQYF.

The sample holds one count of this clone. CDR3 DNA sequence: TGTGCCAGCAGCCGCGGAGGGGCAGGGAACTACGAGCAGTACTTC. Translation: CASSRGGAGNYEQYF. The chain recombines TRBV4-2 with TRBJ2-5; a possible D gene is TRBD2 (6 bases). The DNA end is a closer match to TRBJ2-7, so the J assignment may be wrong. The CDR3 sequence is 15 residues long. Looked up from germline, CDR1 is LGHNA and CDR2 is YNFKEQ.

DNA of the CDR3: TGTGCCAGCAGCTTCCTAGCGGGAGGGGCCGGGGAGCTGTTTTTT. It codes for CASSFLAGGAGELFF. This chain connects TRBV7-9 to TRBJ2-2; 12 bases line up with TRBD2. Germline lookup yields CDR1 SEHNR and CDR2 FQNEAQ (reference sequence). The junction had 2 bases not matched to a gene; V was cut back by 3 bases and J by 6 bases. The CDR3 spans 15 residues.

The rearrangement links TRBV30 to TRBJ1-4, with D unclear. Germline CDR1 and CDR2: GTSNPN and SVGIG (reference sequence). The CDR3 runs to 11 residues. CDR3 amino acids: CVVGGNEKLFF. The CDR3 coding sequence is TGTGTCGTGGGAGGGAATGAAAAACTGTTTTTT.